The rows below give T cell receptor beta chains drawn from one sample of a study of identical twins. MiXCR, applied by TCRdb to the 5' RACE reads, yields one record per CDR3 protein. The sample records a few hundred thousand distinct CDR3 sequences, about 9% being singletons. A further study also used this sample, focusing on yellow fever vaccine responses in identical twins.

The sequenced sample was CD8+ T cells sorted from blood. These receptor sequences come from a woman aged 18 to 35 in good health. Both conserved end residues are part of each CDR3. The order of the fields is J gene, clone size, D gene, V gene, CDR3 length, CDR3 protein, CDR3 DNA. D genes are given only for firm matches. Only part of the rows carry a size: once, few, many, or a class if the clone is expanded.

TRBJ2-1 . . TRBV20-1 14 CSARDISSYNEQFF TGCAGTGCTAGGGACATTTCCTCCTACAATGAGCAGTTCTTC
TRBJ1-1 . . TRBV7-9 12 CASSLAQGEAFF TGTGCCAGCAGCTTAGCACAGGGCGAAGCTTTCTTT
TRBJ2-6 few . TRBV4-1 17 CASSQVFDRSGANVLTF TGCGCCAGCAGCCAAGTATTTGACAGAAGTGGGGCCAACGTCCTGACTTTC
TRBJ2-7 many . TRBV7-9 17 CASSQFPGSYSSYEQYF TGTGCCAGCAGCCAATTTCCCGGGAGCTATAGCTCCTACGAGCAGTACTTC
TRBJ2-2 many . TRBV6-5 14 CASSYGGEAGELFF TGTGCCAGCAGTTACGGGGGAGAGGCCGGGGAGCTGTTTTTT
TRBJ2-7 many . TRBV7-2 13 CASSPGVSYEQYF TGTGCCAGCAGCCCAGGGGTCTCCTACGAGCAGTACTTC
TRBJ2-1 many . TRBV10-3 14 CAISEAPHNREQFF TGTGCCATCAGTGAGGCCCCCCACAACCGTGAGCAGTTCTTC
TRBJ1-5 . . TRBV19 12 CASSPYNQPQHF TGTGCCAGTAGTCCTTACAATCAGCCCCAGCATTTT
TRBJ2-5 few . TRBV21-1 15 CASSKLGRGFETQYF TGTGCCAGCAGCAAATTGGGCAGGGGGTTCGAGACCCAGTACTTC
TRBJ2-5 few . TRBV11-2 17 CASSSRSGGALGETQYF TGTGCCAGCAGCTCCCGATCAGGGGGGGCCCTGGGGGAGACCCAGTACTTC
TRBJ2-3 few TRBD1 TRBV9 15 CASSVEGQSPDTQYF TGTGCCAGCAGCGTAGAGGGACAGAGTCCAGATACGCAGTATTTT
TRBJ2-1 few TRBD2 TRBV28 13 CASSRTREGEQFF TGTGCCAGCAGTCGAACTAGGGAGGGTGAGCAGTTCTTC
TRBJ2-1 few TRBD2 TRBV20-1 17 CSARDIRSGKHYNEQFF TGCAGTGCTAGAGATATTCGGAGCGGGAAACACTACAATGAGCAGTTCTTC
TRBJ2-1 many . TRBV12-3/TRBV12-4 16 CASSFKGFYSYNEQFF TGTGCCAGCAGTTTTAAGGGTTTTTACTCCTACAATGAGCAGTTCTTC
TRBJ2-7 few . TRBV20-1 14 CSARYGERVDEQYF TGCAGTGCTAGGTATGGGGAAAGGGTCGACGAGCAGTACTTC